Sequencing of this TCR beta chain was carried out in a study of shared clonotypes between healthy human individuals. General study findings and limits: Generally, naive subsets (rather than memory subsets) showed larger estimated richness. Relative to their counterparts shared across all four donors, non-shared clonotypes exhibited diminished generation probabilities.

The assay ran at deep level. Libraries were prepared by immunoSEQ multiplex PCR; TCRdb keeps only in-frame clonotypes and omits some of them. The table has 2,500,000 or so clones, under 95% seen once. This clone has more than one count but fewer than ten. Its antigen is as yet unknown. At one end, the junction sequence differs from germline, possibly due to a read error. CDR1 MGHRA and CDR2 YSYEKL come from the germline V gene. CDR3 length: 18 residues. The chain couples TRBV4-1 to TRBJ1-5; 7 nucleotides align to TRBD1. The TCR originated in a man younger than 35 in good health. Some clones in this sample may be carry-over from other donors' samples. Sequenced: naive CD4+ T cells from PBMCs. The subset denotes: CD45RA+ positively selected. CDR3 bases: TGCGCCAGCAGCCAAGGGATCATACGACAGGGTAGCAACCAGCCCCAGCATTTT. It translates to CASSQGIIRQGSNQPQHF.